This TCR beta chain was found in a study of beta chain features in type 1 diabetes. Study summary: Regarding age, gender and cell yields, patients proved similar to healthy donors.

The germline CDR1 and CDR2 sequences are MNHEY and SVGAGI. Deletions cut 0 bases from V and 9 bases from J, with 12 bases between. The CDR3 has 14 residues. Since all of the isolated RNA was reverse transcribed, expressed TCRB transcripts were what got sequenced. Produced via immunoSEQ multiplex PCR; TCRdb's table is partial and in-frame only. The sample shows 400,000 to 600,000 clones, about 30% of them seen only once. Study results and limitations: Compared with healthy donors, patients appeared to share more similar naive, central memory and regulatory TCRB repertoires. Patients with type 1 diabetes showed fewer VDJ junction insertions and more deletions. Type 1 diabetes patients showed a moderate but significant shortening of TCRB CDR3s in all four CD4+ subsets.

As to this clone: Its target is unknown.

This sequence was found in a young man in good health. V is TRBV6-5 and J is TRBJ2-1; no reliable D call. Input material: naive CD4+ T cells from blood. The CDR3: CASSYSVPSGEQFF. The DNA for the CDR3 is TGTGCCAGCAGTTACTCAGTTCCCTCGGGTGAGCAGTTCTTC.